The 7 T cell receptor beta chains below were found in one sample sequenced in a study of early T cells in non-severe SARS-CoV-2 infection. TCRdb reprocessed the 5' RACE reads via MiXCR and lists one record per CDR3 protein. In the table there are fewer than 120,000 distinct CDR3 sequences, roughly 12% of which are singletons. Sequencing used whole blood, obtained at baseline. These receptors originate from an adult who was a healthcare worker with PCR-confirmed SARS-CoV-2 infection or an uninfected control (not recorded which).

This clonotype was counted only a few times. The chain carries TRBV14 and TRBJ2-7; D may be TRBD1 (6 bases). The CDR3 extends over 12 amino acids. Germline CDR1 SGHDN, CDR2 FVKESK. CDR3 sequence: CASSPNPDRPPV. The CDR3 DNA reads TGTGCCAGCAGCCCCAACCCGGACAGACCACCCGTC.

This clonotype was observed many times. CDR3 amino acids: CASSPLAGLPQETQYF. The DNA for the CDR3 is TGTGCCAGCAGCCCTCTTGCGGGGCTCCCCCAAGAGACCCAGTACTTC. The chain uses TRBV7-6 and TRBJ2-5, with TRBD2 as a possible D gene (6 bases). V was cut by 5 bases and J by 1 base, with 17 bases left in between. Germline CDR1 reads SGHVS; CDR2 reads FNYEAQ. The CDR3 is made up of 16 amino acids.

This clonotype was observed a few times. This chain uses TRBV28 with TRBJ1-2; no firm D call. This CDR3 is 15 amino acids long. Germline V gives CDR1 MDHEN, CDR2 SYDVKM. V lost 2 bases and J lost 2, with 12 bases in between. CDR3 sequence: CASSLGRVRNYGYTF. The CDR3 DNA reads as TGTGCCAGCAGTTTAGGAAGAGTTCGGAACTATGGCTACACCTTC.

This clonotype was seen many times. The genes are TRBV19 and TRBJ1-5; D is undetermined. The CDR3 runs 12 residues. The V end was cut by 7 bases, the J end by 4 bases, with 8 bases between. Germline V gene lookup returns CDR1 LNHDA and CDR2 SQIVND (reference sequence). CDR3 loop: CASMGPNQPQHF. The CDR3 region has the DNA TGTGCCAGTATGGGTCCGAATCAGCCCCAGCATTTT.

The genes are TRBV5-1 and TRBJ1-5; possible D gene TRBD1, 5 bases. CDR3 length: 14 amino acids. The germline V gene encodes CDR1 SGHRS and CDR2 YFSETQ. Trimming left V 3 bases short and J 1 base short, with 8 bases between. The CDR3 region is CASSSGDSNQPQHF. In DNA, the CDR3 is TGCGCCAGCAGCTCCGGGGACAGCAATCAGCCCCAGCATTTT.

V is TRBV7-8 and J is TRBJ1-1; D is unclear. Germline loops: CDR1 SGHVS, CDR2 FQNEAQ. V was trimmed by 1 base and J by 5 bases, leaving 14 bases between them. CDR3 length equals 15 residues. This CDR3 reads CASSLVAGTATEAFF. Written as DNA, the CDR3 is TGTGCCAGCAGCTTAGTCGCAGGTACGGCGACTGAAGCTTTCTTT. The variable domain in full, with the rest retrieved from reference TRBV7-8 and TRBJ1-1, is GAGVSQSPRYKVAKRGQDVALRCDPISGHVSLFWYQQALGQGPEFLTYFQNEAQLDKSGLPSDRFFAERPEGSVSTLKIQRTQQEDSAVYLCASSLVAGTATEAFFGQGTRLTVV.

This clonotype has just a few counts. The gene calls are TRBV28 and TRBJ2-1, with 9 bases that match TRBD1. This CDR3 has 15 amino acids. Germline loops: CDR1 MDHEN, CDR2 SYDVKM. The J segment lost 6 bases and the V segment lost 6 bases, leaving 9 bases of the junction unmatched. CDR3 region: CASRYPGQGRNEQFF. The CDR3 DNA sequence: TGTGCCAGCAGGTACCCGGGACAGGGTCGCAATGAGCAGTTCTTC.